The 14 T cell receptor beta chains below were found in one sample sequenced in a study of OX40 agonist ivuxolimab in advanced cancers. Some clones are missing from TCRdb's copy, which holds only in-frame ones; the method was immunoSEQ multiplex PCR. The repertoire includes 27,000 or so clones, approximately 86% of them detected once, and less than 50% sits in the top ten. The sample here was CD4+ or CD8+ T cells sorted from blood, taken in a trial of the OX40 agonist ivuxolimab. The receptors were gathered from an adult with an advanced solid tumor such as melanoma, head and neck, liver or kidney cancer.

The CDR3 nucleotides read TGTGCCAGCAGCGAAGGACTAGCGGGGGGGAGCACAGATACGCAGTATTTT. Its translation: CASSEGLAGGSTDTQYF. V is TRBV11-2 and J is TRBJ2-3, with 15 bases that match TRBD2. The CDR3 is made up of 17 amino acids. V was pared by 5 bases and J by 0 bases, with 3 bases of the junction left unmatched. Germline CDR1 and CDR2: SGHAT and FQNNGV.

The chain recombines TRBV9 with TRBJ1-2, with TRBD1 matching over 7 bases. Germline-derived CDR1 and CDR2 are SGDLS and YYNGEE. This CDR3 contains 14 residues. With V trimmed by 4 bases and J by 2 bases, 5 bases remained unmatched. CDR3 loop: CASSSDRSNYGYTF. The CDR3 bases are TGTGCCAGCAGCTCGGACAGGTCAAACTATGGCTACACCTTC.

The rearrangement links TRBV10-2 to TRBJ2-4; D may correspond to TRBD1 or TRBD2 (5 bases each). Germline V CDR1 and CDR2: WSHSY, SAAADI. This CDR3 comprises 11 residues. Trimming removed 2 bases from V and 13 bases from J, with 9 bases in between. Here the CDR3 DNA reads TGCGCCAGCAGTGAGGGGACCCTCCAGTACTTC. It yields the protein CASSEGTLQYF.

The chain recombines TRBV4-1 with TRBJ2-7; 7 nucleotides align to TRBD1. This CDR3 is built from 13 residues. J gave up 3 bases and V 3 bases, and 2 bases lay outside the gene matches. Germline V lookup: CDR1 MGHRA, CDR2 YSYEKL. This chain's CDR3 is CASSHRTGYEQYF. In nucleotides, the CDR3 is TGCGCCAGCAGCCACCGGACAGGCTACGAGCAGTACTTC.

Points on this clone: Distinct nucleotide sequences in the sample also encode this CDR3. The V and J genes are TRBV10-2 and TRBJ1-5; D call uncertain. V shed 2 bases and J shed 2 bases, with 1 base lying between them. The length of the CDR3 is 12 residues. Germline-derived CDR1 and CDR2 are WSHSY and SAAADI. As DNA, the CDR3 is TGCGCCAGCAGTGAGGGCAATCAGCCCCAGCATTTT. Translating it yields CASSEGNQPQHF.

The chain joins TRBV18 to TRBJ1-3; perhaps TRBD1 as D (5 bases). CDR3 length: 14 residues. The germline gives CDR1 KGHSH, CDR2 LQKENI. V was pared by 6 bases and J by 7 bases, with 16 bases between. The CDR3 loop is CASSGGTGDNTIYF. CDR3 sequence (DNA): TGTGCCAGCTCTGGGGGAACCGGGGACAACACCATATATTTT.

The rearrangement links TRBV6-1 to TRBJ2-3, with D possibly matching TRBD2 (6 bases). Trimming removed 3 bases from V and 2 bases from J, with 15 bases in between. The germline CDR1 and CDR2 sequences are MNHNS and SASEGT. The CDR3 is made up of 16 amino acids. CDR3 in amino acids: CASSDPLAPATDTQYF. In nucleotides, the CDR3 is TGTGCCAGCAGTGACCCTCTAGCGCCAGCCACAGATACGCAGTATTTT.

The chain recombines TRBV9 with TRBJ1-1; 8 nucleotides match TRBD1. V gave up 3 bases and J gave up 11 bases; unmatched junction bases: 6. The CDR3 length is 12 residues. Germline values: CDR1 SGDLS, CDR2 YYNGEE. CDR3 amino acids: CASSGMTGEAFF. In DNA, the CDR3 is TGTGCCAGCAGCGGGATGACAGGGGAGGCTTTCTTT.

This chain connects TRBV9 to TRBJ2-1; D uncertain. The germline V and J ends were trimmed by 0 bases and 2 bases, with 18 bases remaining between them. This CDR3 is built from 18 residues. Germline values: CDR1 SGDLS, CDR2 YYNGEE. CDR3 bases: TGTGCCAGCAGCGTAGGAGGTGAGCCGCTATTCGCCTACAATGAGCAGTTCTTC. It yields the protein CASSVGGEPLFAYNEQFF.

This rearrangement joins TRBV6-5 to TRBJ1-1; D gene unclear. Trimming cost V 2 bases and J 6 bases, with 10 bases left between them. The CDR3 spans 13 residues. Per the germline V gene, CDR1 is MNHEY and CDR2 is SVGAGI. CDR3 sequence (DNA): TGTGCCAGCAGTTACCCAGGACGTCCTGAAGCTTTCTTT. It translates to CASSYPGRPEAFF.

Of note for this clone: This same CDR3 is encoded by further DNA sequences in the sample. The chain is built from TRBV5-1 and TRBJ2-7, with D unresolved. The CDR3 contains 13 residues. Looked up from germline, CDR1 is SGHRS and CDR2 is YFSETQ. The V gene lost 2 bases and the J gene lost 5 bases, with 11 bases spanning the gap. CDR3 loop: CASSLAGRNEQYF. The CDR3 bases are TGCGCCAGCAGCTTAGCCGGACGGAACGAGCAGTACTTC.

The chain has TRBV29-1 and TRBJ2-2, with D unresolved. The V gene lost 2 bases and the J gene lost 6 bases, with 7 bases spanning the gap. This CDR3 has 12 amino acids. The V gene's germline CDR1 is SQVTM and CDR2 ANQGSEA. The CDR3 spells CSVERASGELFF. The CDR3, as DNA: TGCAGCGTTGAAAGGGCTTCCGGGGAGCTGTTTTTT.

The chain's CDR3 is CASSLVGGGEQYF. As DNA, the CDR3 is TGTGCCAGCAGCTTAGTGGGGGGGGGCGAGCAGTACTTC. This chain connects TRBV7-6 to TRBJ2-7, with 7 bases aligning to TRBD2. There are 13 residues in the CDR3. The junction had 3 bases not matched to a gene; V was cut back by 1 base and J by 6 bases. CDR1 and CDR2 (germline): SGHVS, FNYEAQ.

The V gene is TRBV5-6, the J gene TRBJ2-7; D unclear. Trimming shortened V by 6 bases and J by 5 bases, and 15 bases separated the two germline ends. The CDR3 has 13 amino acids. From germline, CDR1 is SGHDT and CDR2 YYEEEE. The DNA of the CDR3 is TGTGCCAGCAAGCCCGGGCCATCGAACGAGCAGTACTTC. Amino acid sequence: CASKPGPSNEQYF.